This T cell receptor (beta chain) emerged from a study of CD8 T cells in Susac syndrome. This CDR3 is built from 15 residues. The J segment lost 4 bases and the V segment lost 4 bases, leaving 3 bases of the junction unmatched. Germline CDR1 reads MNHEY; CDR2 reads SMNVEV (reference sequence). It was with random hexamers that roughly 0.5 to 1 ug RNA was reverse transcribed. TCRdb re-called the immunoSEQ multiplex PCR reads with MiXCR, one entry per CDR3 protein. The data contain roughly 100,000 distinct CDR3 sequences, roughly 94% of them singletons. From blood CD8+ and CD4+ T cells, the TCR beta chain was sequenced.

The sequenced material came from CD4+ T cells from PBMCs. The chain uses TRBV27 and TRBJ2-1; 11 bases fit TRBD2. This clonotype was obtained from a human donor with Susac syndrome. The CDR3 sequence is CASSSLAGGYNEQFF. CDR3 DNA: TGTGCCAGCAGTTCGCTAGCGGGGGGTTACAATGAGCAGTTCTTC.